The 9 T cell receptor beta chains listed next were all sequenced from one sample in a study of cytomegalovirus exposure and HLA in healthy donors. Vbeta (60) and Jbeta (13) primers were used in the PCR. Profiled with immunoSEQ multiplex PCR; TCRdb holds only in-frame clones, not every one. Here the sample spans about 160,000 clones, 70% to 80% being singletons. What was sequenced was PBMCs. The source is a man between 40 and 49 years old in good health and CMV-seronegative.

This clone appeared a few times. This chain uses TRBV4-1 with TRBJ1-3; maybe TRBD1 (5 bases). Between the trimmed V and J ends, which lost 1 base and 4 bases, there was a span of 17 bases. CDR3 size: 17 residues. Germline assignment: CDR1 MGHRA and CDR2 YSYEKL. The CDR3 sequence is CASSQVGREKEGNTIYF. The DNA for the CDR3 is TGCGCCAGCAGCCAAGTGGGCAGGGAAAAGGAGGGAAACACCATATATTTT.

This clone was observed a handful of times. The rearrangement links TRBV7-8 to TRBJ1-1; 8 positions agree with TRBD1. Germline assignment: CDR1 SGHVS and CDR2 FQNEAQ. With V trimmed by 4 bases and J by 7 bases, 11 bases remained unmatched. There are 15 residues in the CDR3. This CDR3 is CASSSIAAGGSEAFF. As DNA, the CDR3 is TGTGCCAGCAGCTCCATAGCGGCAGGGGGCAGTGAAGCTTTCTTT. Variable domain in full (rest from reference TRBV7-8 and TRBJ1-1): GAGVSQSPRYKVAKRGQDVALRCDPISGHVSLFWYQQALGQGPEFLTYFQNEAQLDKSGLPSDRFFAERPEGSVSTLKIQRTQQEDSAVYLCASSSIAAGGSEAFFGQGTRLTVV.

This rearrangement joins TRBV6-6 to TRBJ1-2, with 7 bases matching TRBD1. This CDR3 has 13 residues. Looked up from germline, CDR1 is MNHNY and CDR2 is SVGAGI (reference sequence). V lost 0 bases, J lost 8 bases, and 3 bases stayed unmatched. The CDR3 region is CASSYSPGGGYTF. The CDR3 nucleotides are TGTGCCAGCAGTTACTCACCAGGGGGAGGCTACACCTTC.

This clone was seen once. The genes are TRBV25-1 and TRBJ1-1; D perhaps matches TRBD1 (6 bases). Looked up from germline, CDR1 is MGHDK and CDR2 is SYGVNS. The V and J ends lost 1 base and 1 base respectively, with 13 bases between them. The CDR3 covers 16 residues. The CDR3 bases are TGTGCCAGCAGTGAATCATTTGGGGGCCCGAACACTGAAGCTTTCTTT. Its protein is CASSESFGGPNTEAFF.

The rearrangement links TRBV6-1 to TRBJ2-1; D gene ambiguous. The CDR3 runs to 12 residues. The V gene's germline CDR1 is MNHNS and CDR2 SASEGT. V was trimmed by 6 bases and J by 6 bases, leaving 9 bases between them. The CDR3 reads CASSQNTNEQFF. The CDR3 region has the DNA TGTGCCAGCAGCCAGAACACCAATGAGCAGTTCTTC.

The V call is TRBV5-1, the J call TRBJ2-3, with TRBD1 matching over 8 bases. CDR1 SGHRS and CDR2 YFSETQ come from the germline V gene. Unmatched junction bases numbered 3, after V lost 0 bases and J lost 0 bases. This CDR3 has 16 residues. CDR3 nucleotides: TGCGCCAGCAGCTTGGGACAGGGGCAGAGCACAGATACGCAGTATTTT. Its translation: CASSLGQGQSTDTQYF. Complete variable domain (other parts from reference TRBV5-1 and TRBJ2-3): KAGVTQTPRYLIKTRGQQVTLSCSPISGHRSVSWYQQTPGQGLQFLFEYFSETQRNKGNFPGRFSGRQFSNSRSEMNVSTLELGDSALYLCASSLGQGQSTDTQYFGPGTRLTVL.

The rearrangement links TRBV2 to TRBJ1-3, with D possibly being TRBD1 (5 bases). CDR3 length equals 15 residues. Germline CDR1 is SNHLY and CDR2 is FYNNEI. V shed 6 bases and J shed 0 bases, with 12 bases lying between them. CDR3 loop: CASRRDLSSGNTIYF. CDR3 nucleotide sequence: TGTGCCAGCAGGCGGGACCTGAGCTCTGGAAACACCATATATTTT.

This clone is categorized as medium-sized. This CDR3 is CASSERTGVGTEAFF. The CDR3 coding sequence is TGTGCCAGCAGTGAGAGGACAGGGGTGGGCACTGAAGCTTTCTTT. The chain joins TRBV2 to TRBJ1-1; 9 bases are a match to TRBD1. The CDR3 spans 15 residues. V lost 3 bases to trimming and J lost 4 bases; unmatched junction nucleotides: 6. From germline, CDR1 is SNHLY and CDR2 FYNNEI.

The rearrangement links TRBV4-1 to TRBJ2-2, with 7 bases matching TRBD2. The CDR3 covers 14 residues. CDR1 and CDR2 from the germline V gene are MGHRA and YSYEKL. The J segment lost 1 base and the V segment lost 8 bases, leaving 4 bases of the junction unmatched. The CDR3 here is CASQAGKNTGELFF. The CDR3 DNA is TGCGCCAGCCAAGCGGGGAAGAACACCGGGGAGCTGTTTTTT.